The 27 T cell receptor beta chains reported below all come from one sample, sequenced in a study of siplizumab effects on memory and regulatory T cells. Data came from immunoSEQ multiplex PCR; TCRdb stores just in-frame clones and leaves some out. The sample has 85,000 to 130,000 clones, more than 85% seen once. What was sequenced was Tregs sorted from blood. The receptors shown here come from a human donor in good health.

The rearrangement joins TRBV7-2 to TRBJ2-1; 16 bases agree with TRBD2. The CDR3 runs to 15 residues. V gave up 7 bases and J gave up 7 bases; unmatched junction bases: 4. CDR1 is SGHTA and CDR2 is FQGNSA in the germline V gene. The CDR3 loop reads CASTPGLAGGNEQFF. CDR3 DNA: TGTGCCAGCACGCCGGGACTAGCGGGAGGGAATGAGCAGTTCTTC.

The V call is TRBV11-2, the J call TRBJ2-7; tentatively, D is TRBD1 or TRBD2 (5 bases each). Deletions cut 1 base from V and 3 bases from J, with 7 bases between. This CDR3 is built from 13 residues. Germline-derived CDR1 and CDR2 are SGHAT and FQNNGV. CDR3: CASSLGGVYEQYF. DNA for the CDR3: TGTGCCAGCAGCTTAGGAGGGGTCTACGAGCAGTACTTC.

The V call is TRBV27, the J call TRBJ2-3; D unclear. CDR1 is MNHEY and CDR2 is SMNVEV in the germline V gene (reference sequence). With 2 bases removed from V and 2 bases from J, the gap between germline ends came to 8 bases. This CDR3 has 14 amino acids. The CDR3 DNA reads as TGTGCCAGCAGTTTACAGACCCCCACAGATACGCAGTATTTT. It encodes CASSLQTPTDTQYF.

The chain links TRBV6-4 to TRBJ2-3; 10 bases line up with TRBD2. Germline values: CDR1 MRHNA, CDR2 SNTAGT. V was clipped by 0 bases and J by 4 bases; unmatched bases: 1. The CDR3 loop spans 15 amino acids. CDR3 residues: CASSDSGTSADTQYF. DNA of the CDR3: TGTGCCAGCAGTGACTCCGGGACTAGCGCAGATACGCAGTATTTT.

The gene calls are TRBV29-1 and TRBJ2-3; TRBD2 aligns across 7 bases. CDR1 is SQVTM and CDR2 is ANQGSEA in the germline V gene. The CDR3 is 14 amino acids. V lost 4 bases to trimming and J lost 2 bases; unmatched junction nucleotides: 6. CDR3 protein: CSVGGRAATDTQYF. In nucleotides, the CDR3 is TGCAGCGTTGGGGGGAGGGCAGCCACAGATACGCAGTATTTT.

The table lists this clone with a count of one. The chain has TRBV10-3 and TRBJ2-5, with 14 positions matching TRBD2. The CDR3 covers 15 residues. Germline CDR1 reads ENHRY; CDR2 reads SYGVKD. The ends lost 6 bases at V and 4 bases at J; junction bases unmatched: 4. CDR3 residues: CAISLGLAGAETQYF. In nucleotides, the CDR3 is TGTGCCATCAGCCTGGGACTAGCGGGAGCAGAGACCCAGTACTTC.

The chain joins TRBV7-3 to TRBJ2-7, with D tentatively TRBD1 or TRBD2 (5 bases each). The V end lost 2 bases, the J end lost 7 bases, and 12 bases lay between the germline ends. Germline lookup yields CDR1 SGHTA and CDR2 FQGTGA. The CDR3 is 13 amino acids. The CDR3 nucleotides are TGTGCCAGCAGCTTAGGGGCAGGAGGAGAGCAGTACTTC. As protein: CASSLGAGGEQYF.

CDR3 coding DNA: TGTGCCAGCAGCCAAGATACCTTCGTGACAGGGGTTGGCTACACCTTC. This translates into CASSQDTFVTGVGYTF. The chain joins TRBV4-2 to TRBJ1-2; 8 positions match TRBD1. The length of the CDR3 is 16 residues. Germline-derived CDR1 and CDR2 are LGHNA and YNFKEQ. The V gene end was trimmed by 0 bases and the J gene end by 7 bases; junction bases not matched to a gene: 10.

This clone was detected a few times. The gene calls are TRBV10-3 and TRBJ1-5, with TRBD1 matching over 7 bases. CDR3 size: 14 residues. J was trimmed by 3 bases and V by 6 bases; bases with no gene match: 5. CDR1 and CDR2 (germline): ENHRY, SYGVKD. The CDR3 is CAIRGTDHNQPQHF. The CDR3 nucleotides read TGTGCCATCAGAGGGACAGACCACAATCAGCCCCAGCATTTT.

V is TRBV5-1 and J is TRBJ1-4; D is unresolved. V shed 0 bases and J shed 7 bases, with 13 bases lying between them. The CDR3 contains 15 residues. Germline V gene data show CDR1 as SGHRS and CDR2 as YFSETQ. CDR3 sequence reads: CASSLVGEGGEKLFF. CDR3 nucleotide sequence: TGCGCCAGCAGCTTGGTCGGCGAGGGTGGTGAAAAACTGTTTTTT.

This clone was counted once. The chain has TRBV5-1 and TRBJ2-1; perhaps TRBD2 as D (5 bases). V gave up 4 bases and J gave up 7 bases, with 15 bases separating them. The CDR3 has 14 residues. CDR1 is SGHRS, CDR2 YFSETQ, per germline. CDR3 loop: CASSEGVPGNEQFF. In nucleotides, the CDR3 is TGCGCCAGCAGCGAGGGTGTCCCTGGAAATGAGCAGTTCTTC.

The chain couples TRBV4-1 to TRBJ1-3; D gene unclear. This CDR3 is built from 18 residues. The germline gives CDR1 MGHRA, CDR2 YSYEKL. V lost 4 bases and J 2 bases, leaving 21 bases between the germline ends. CDR3 in amino acids: CASSPKGVSDVTGNTIYF. CDR3 DNA: TGCGCCAGCAGCCCCAAGGGAGTCAGCGACGTTACTGGAAACACCATATATTTT.

This chain joins TRBV11-2 and TRBJ2-1; either TRBD1 or TRBD2 may supply D (5 bases each). This CDR3 has 15 amino acids. Germline V CDR1 and CDR2: SGHAT, FQNNGV. Trimming took off 4 bases at V and 8 bases at J, with 18 bases between the two ends. CDR3: CASSSRDRGGYEQFF. In DNA form, the CDR3 reads TGTGCCAGCAGCTCACGGGACCGGGGCGGGTATGAGCAGTTCTTC.

The chain is built from TRBV11-3 and TRBJ2-1; 8 nucleotides match TRBD2. This CDR3 spans 14 amino acids. From germline, CDR1 is SGHNT and CDR2 YENEEA. V shed 0 bases, J shed 13 bases, and the junction held 8 bases outside the gene matches. The DNA for the CDR3 is TGTGCCAGCAGCTTAGAACTCGCGGGGGGACAACAGTTCTTC. It encodes CASSLELAGGQQFF. The full variable domain, completed using reference TRBV11-3 and TRBJ2-1, is EAGVVQSPRYKIIEKKQPVAFWCNPISGHNTLYWYLQNLGQGPELLIRYENEEAVDDSQLPKDRFSAERLKGVDSTLKIQPAELGDSAVYLCASSLELAGGQQFFGPGTRLTVL.

This clone was seen a single time. V gene TRBV5-1 combines with J gene TRBJ2-1; TRBD1 aligns across 7 bases. V lost 4 bases and J lost 4; bases outside the gene matches: 2. This CDR3 contains 13 residues. The germline gives CDR1 SGHRS, CDR2 YFSETQ. The chain's CDR3 is CASSVGQYNEQFF. The CDR3 DNA is TGCGCCAGCAGCGTGGGACAGTACAATGAGCAGTTCTTC.

The rearrangement joins TRBV5-1 to TRBJ2-4; TRBD1 matches 11 bases. V was pared by 4 bases and J by 4 bases, with 4 bases of the junction left unmatched. Per germline, CDR1 SGHRS and CDR2 YFSETQ. CDR3 size: 15 residues. The CDR3 DNA is TGCGCCAGCAGCGGGGACAGGGGGTCGAAAAACATTCAGTACTTC. Protein sequence: CASSGDRGSKNIQYF.

The V and J genes are TRBV4-1 and TRBJ2-3; no definite D call. The CDR3 covers 13 residues. Germline CDR1 is MGHRA and CDR2 is YSYEKL. V lost 4 bases, J lost 4 bases, and 9 bases lay in between. CDR3 sequence: CASSLGRADTQYF. CDR3 bases: TGCGCCAGCAGCCTCGGCCGGGCAGATACGCAGTATTTT.

This clone has a single count. The V and J genes are TRBV5-1 and TRBJ2-1, with D maybe TRBD2 (6 bases). CDR3 size: 13 residues. Germline loops: CDR1 SGHRS, CDR2 YFSETQ. Trimming cost V 7 bases and J 9 bases, with 17 bases left between them. CDR3 coding DNA: TGCGCCAGCGGTGGAGGGCCGAGGAGTGAGCAGTTCTTC. Translating gives CASGGGPRSEQFF.

The CDR3 nucleotides read TGCAGCGTTGAAGAGGGTCACTACGAGCAGTACTTC. It is translated as CSVEEGHYEQYF. The rearrangement links TRBV29-1 to TRBJ2-7; no clear D. Germline CDR1 and CDR2: SQVTM and ANQGSEA. The germline V and J ends were trimmed by 0 bases and 3 bases, with 6 bases remaining between them. This CDR3 has 12 amino acids.

Judged by abundance, this clone is medium-sized. V gene TRBV6-6 combines with J gene TRBJ1-1; no definite D call. This CDR3 is 13 amino acids long. The V and J ends lost 1 base and 1 base respectively, with 4 bases between them. Germline V gene sequence: CDR1 MNHNY, CDR2 SVGAGI (reference sequence). The CDR3 here is CASSYWQNTEAFF. CDR3 sequence (DNA): TGTGCCAGCAGTTACTGGCAGAACACTGAAGCTTTCTTT.

The V and J genes are TRBV6-1 and TRBJ1-2; 8 nucleotides match TRBD1. Germline CDR1 MNHNS, CDR2 SASEGT. The CDR3 spans 16 residues. The junction had 11 bases not matched to a gene; V was cut back by 3 bases and J by 5 bases. DNA for the CDR3: TGTGCCAGCAGTGACCGTAACAGGGGGACCGGGTATGGCTACACCTTC. Its translation: CASSDRNRGTGYGYTF.

This clone was seen a few times. The CDR3 protein is CASSTQQNTEAFF. CDR3 coding DNA: TGTGCCAGCTCAACACAGCAGAACACTGAAGCTTTCTTT. The chain uses TRBV18 and TRBJ1-1; D is unclear. CDR1 is KGHSH, CDR2 LQKENI, per germline. The V end was cut by 5 bases, the J end by 1 base, with 8 bases between. The CDR3 extends over 13 amino acids.

As for this clone: One end of the junction fails to match germline, which may point to a read error. The chain has TRBV7-7 and TRBJ2-1; TRBD1 aligns across 8 bases. This CDR3 has 13 residues. CDR1 is SSHAT, CDR2 FNYEAQ, per germline (reference sequence). The CDR3 bases are TGTGCTAGCAGCTTTAACAGGGGGAATGAGCAGTTCTTC. It translates to CASSFNRGNEQFF.

The chain couples TRBV2 to TRBJ1-1; no firm D call. The CDR3 is 10 amino acids. The V end was cut by 8 bases, the J end by 1 base, with 2 bases between. Germline lookup yields CDR1 SNHLY and CDR2 FYNNEI. CDR3 coding DNA: TGTGCCAGCGGGAACACTGAAGCTTTCTTT. Its protein is CASGNTEAFF.

This rearrangement joins TRBV5-1 to TRBJ1-2, with TRBD1 identical over 7 bases. The CDR3 has 15 amino acids. After removal of 2 bases from V and 4 bases from J, the junction contained 8 bases not matched to a gene. Germline CDR1 and CDR2: SGHRS and YFSETQ. The CDR3 protein is CASSLDRERSYGYTF. The CDR3 region has the DNA TGCGCCAGCAGCTTAGACAGGGAGAGAAGCTATGGCTACACCTTC.

The V gene is TRBV15, the J gene TRBJ2-3, with TRBD2 as a possible D gene (6 bases). Germline CDR1 reads LNHNV; CDR2 reads YYDKDF (reference sequence). This CDR3 spans 14 amino acids. With 7 bases removed from V and 4 bases from J, the gap between germline ends came to 15 bases. CDR3 amino acids: CATKEVGEADTQYF. In nucleotides, the CDR3 is TGTGCCACCAAAGAGGTAGGGGAGGCAGATACGCAGTATTTT. The complete variable domain, with remaining parts taken from reference TRBV15 and TRBJ2-3, reads DAMVIQNPRYQVTQFGKPVTLSCSQTLNHNVMYWYQQKSSQAPKLLFHYYDKDFNNEADTPDNFQSRRPNTSFCFLDIRSPGLGDTAMYLCATKEVGEADTQYFGPGTRLTVL.

V and J are TRBV7-2 and TRBJ2-5, with TRBD2 as a possible D gene (5 bases). The germline V and J ends were trimmed by 2 bases and 9 bases, with 13 bases remaining between them. The CDR3 extends over 13 amino acids. Germline CDR1 reads SGHTA; CDR2 reads FQGNSA. The CDR3 DNA reads TGTGCCAGCAGCTTATCACCCCCGGGGTCCCAGTACTTC. This sequence encodes CASSLSPPGSQYF.